The clone carrying this T cell receptor beta chain was seen more than once but under ten times. The antigen is undetermined. The CDR3 has 13 amino acids. In germline, CDR1 is MDHEN, CDR2 SYDVKM. The V end was cut by 11 bases, the J end by 0 bases, with 14 bases between. This entry is derived from a study of CD8 T cells in ankylosing spondylitis. The study, taken as a whole, reports: Apparently characteristic of ankylosing spondylitis blood was a TCR beta motif (about 8 highly homologous variants).

One entry per CDR3 protein, called by TCRdb with MiXCR from the 5' RACE reads. The sample comprises 200,000 to 250,000 distinct CDR3 sequences, 15% to 20% of which are singletons, and 40% to 50% rests with the top ten. V and J are TRBV28 and TRBJ2-7, with D possibly matching TRBD1 (5 bases). The source is a male donor with ankylosing spondylitis. Sequenced input: blood, either unsorted or a sorted T cell fraction (not recorded which). The CDR3 region has the DNA TGTGCCGCGTCCACCAGGGACTCCTACGAGCAGTACTTC. It codes for CAASTRDSYEQYF.